A single T cell receptor beta chain is shown here with its context. Which antigen it targets is not known. One base away there is no much larger clone; base qualities are not given. From its cysteine to its phenylalanine, the CDR3 spans 16 amino acids. The read is trimmed to its CDR3 DNA, 48 bases read in frame from base 1. V is shortened by 2 bases, J by 0 bases, and the region joining them spans 13 bases. The germline V gene (reference sequence) provides CDR1 SEHNR and CDR2 FQNEAQ. The data were taken from a study of glioma-infiltrating T cells after dendritic cell vaccination (dated by TCRdb to 2016 to 2017). Looking at the study overall: A cohort of about 15 glioblastoma patients from Phase I and II dendritic cell vaccination trials was included, of whom 9 were newly diagnosed and 6 had recurrent disease. Patients received autologous tumor lysate-pulsed dendritic cell vaccination between the early 2000s and the early 2010s. The vaccine was prepared from monocyte-derived dendritic cells that were cultured for seven days with IL-4 and GM-CSF and then pulsed overnight with autologous tumor lysate. In glioblastoma patients vaccinated with dendritic cells, deep sequencing of TCR beta CDR3 regions served to measure the amount of tumor-infiltrating lymphocytes and to compare repertoires between tumor and blood. Each patient got three intradermal injections of the dendritic cell vaccine, spaced at biweekly intervals, in the arm below the axilla. Survival after dendritic cell vaccination was correlated with TCR sequencing metrics, such as TIL content and the overlap between tumor and blood repertoires.

Read against the paper, the sample's time point label means: after dendritic cell vaccination, including at tumor progression/relapse. Selection of patients required sufficient residual fresh-frozen tumor tissue and over two years of available survival data. None of the glioblastoma patients carried an isocitrate dehydrogenase mutation, although molecular status otherwise varied. PBMC were collected before vaccination, two weeks after the third vaccination, and at tumor progression if tumor progression occurred. Genomic DNA was extracted with the Qiagen DNeasy Blood extraction Kit. Overall study results and their limits: The cohort was small and heterogeneous, few patients had complete blood and tumor sets, and even fewer had initial-recurrent tumor pairs. The TCR overlap response model with three groups was called speculative and said to need prospective validation. TCR clonality showed no direct relationship with survival, which suggests that a diverse polyclonal response may be important. After dendritic cell vaccination, a higher estimated pretreatment TIL content predicted longer time to progression and overall survival.

TCRB CDR3 regions were amplified from around 1.9 ug genomic DNA, or all available DNA if less, using the immunoSEQ assay. For multiplex PCR, 60 forward primers for TCR V beta segments and 13 reverse primers for J beta segments were used. Synthetic control templates were spiked into each sample at limiting dilution to estimate reads per starting template. Reads of 87 bp were generated by sequencing on the Illumina HiSeq System. The published analysis was carried out like this. PCR and sequencing errors were removed by a nearest neighbor algorithm that merged closely related sequences. TCR overlap was measured as the percentage of unique tumor TCR beta sequences that were also present in the peripheral blood of the same patient. TCRdb's version of the immuneACCESS table is confined to in-frame rearrangements and falls short of the full clone set. An unresolved V gene accounts for under half of the shortfall where checked; the remainder is of unknown origin. V, J and clone size derive from that table, while D and trimming were established from the DNA sequence. This sample holds about 76,000 clones; about nine tenths were observed only once. Around 2.1% of the sample rests with the top ten.

The rearrangement combines TRBV7-9 with TRBJ2-5; D gene: possibly TRBD1, on 6 matching bases. The source was blood, collected after dendritic cell vaccination. This clonotype was sampled from a human donor with glioblastoma. CDR3 reads: CASSLFSQGNQETQYF. The DNA is TGTGCCAGCAGCTTATTCTCTCAGGGGAACCAAGAGACCCAGTACTTC.